The sequence of this TCR beta chain was determined in a study of OX40 agonist ivuxolimab in advanced cancers. In the study overall: Mean age around 60 years, range 23 to 79; around 80% male. The study's findings and limits: Low normalized clonal expansion also occurred in some nonresponding patients.

A word on this clone: Its antigen is not known.

TCRdb's copy holds only in-frame clones and misses some; the assay was immunoSEQ multiplex PCR. The sample has approximately 79,000 clones; about 88% are singletons. The CDR3 length is 18 residues. The ends lost 5 bases at V and 2 bases at J; junction bases unmatched: 12. From germline, CDR1 is SGHTA and CDR2 FQGNSA. The chain has TRBV7-2 and TRBJ2-2, with 9 bases that match TRBD2. Sequenced here: CD4+ or CD8+ T cells sorted from blood, sampled in a trial of the OX40 agonist ivuxolimab. The TCR originated in an adult with an advanced solid tumor such as melanoma, head and neck, liver or kidney cancer. The CDR3 loop reads CASSLGPGLAGNTGELFF. The CDR3 coding sequence is TGTGCCAGCAGCCTCGGGCCGGGGCTAGCGGGAAACACCGGGGAGCTGTTTTTT.